The next 7 T cell receptor beta chains were all read from a single sample in a study of CXCR3-negative and CXCR3-positive naive CD8 T cells. UMI labels and 5' RACE were used to prepare the TRB cDNA libraries. From its re-call of the 5' RACE reads, TCRdb lists each CDR3 protein once, without DNA. This sample contains roughly 6,100 distinct CDR3 sequences. Sequences were obtained from naive CXCR3- CD8+ T cells from blood. Subset specified: CD45RO-CCR7+CD27+CD95- naive CD8+ T cells lacking CXCR3 (TNR3-). Every receptor here comes from a human donor in good health. Some clones in this sample may be carry-over from other donors' samples.

Considering frequency, this clonotype is medium-sized. The chain recombines TRBV12-3 or TRBV12-4 with TRBJ2-3; TCRdb picks TRBD2, but there is no DNA to check that call. The CDR3 is 17 amino acids. The CDR3 protein is CASSSGLAGDITDTQYF.

Its frequency marks this clonotype as medium-sized. This chain uses TRBV29-1 with TRBJ2-5; there is no DNA to check the TCRdb D call of TRBD2. Per germline, CDR1 SQVTM and CDR2 ANQGSEA. The CDR3 loop spans 14 amino acids. The CDR3: CSGKRIGPQETQYF.

Considering frequency, this clonotype is medium-sized. The chain joins TRBV7-9 to TRBJ2-2; the TCRdb D gene call, TRBD2, has no DNA to confirm it. The CDR3 is made up of 15 amino acids. Germline CDR1 reads SEHNR; CDR2 reads FQNEAQ (reference sequence). The CDR3 loop reads CASIPRAGNTGELFF.

This clonotype is classed as medium-sized by frequency. The chain employs TRBV10-1 and TRBJ2-5; TCRdb designates TRBD2, a call that cannot be tested without DNA. The germline V gene encodes CDR1 WNHNN and CDR2 SYGVQD (reference sequence). The CDR3 extends over 16 amino acids. CDR3: CASSEGLAGNQETQYF.

The chain couples TRBV29-1 to TRBJ2-1; TCRdb proposes TRBD2, but this gene call is untestable without DNA. The CDR3 covers 12 residues. Germline assignment: CDR1 SQVTM and CDR2 ANQGSEA. This CDR3 is CSVRGREGEQFF.

This chain joins TRBV29-1 and TRBJ2-3; TCRdb names TRBD2, which stays unverified in the absence of DNA. The CDR3 totals 13 residues. From germline, CDR1 is SQVTM and CDR2 ANQGSEA. CDR3 in amino acids: CSVREGGADTQYF.

This clonotype counts as medium-sized by frequency. V is TRBV4-3 and J is TRBJ2-6. The CDR3 consists of 19 residues. Germline values: CDR1 LGHNA, CDR2 YSLEER. The CDR3 sequence is CASSQGLVGLSSGANVLTF.